This record covers a single T cell receptor beta chain. Repertoires were generated with immunoSEQ multiplex PCR, while TCRdb's copy carries only in-frame clones and drops some. Counted here are more than 300,000 clones, 88% occurring once; the ten biggest clones make up 7% to 8%. This entry belongs to a study of blood T cell repertoires in COVID-19. With V trimmed by 7 bases and J by 8 bases, 10 bases remained unmatched. This CDR3 is 15 amino acids long. Germline CDR1 and CDR2: SNHLY and FYNNEI. J is TRBJ1-4 and V is TRBV2, with 10 bases aligning to TRBD1. The source of this sequence is a woman aged 70 to 79 with COVID-19, enrolled during active disease. The sequenced sample was peripheral blood. The CDR3 is CASTRQGAPEEKLFF. The CDR3 DNA reads as TGTGCCAGCACCAGACAGGGGGCTCCCGAAGAAAAACTGTTTTTT.